The 18 T cell receptor beta chains presented below share a single source sample, sequenced in a study of blood T cell repertoires in COVID-19. Profiling relied on immunoSEQ multiplex PCR, and the TCRdb table lists in-frame clones only, not all of them. The table lists approximately 210,000 clones, roughly 87% of them singletons, with 7% to 7.5% in the top ten. The sequencing sample was made of PBMCs or T cells enriched from blood (not recorded which). These receptors were taken from a man aged 30 to 45 in a cohort exposed to, infected with or recovered from COVID-19 (not recorded which).

The rearrangement joins TRBV9 to TRBJ1-3, with a weak D call TRBD1 (6 bases). The CDR3 extends over 16 amino acids. CDR1 and CDR2 from the germline V gene are SGDLS and YYNGEE. V lost 2 bases and J 0 bases, leaving 12 bases between the germline ends. CDR3 coding DNA: TGTGCCAGCAGCGTTGCAGGGGTTTACTCTGGAAACACCATATATTTT. Translated: CASSVAGVYSGNTIYF.

The rearrangement joins TRBV12-3 or TRBV12-4 to TRBJ1-4, with 7 bases fitting TRBD1. V was pared by 8 bases and J by 8 bases, with 8 bases of the junction left unmatched. The CDR3 is 13 residues long. The CDR3 is CASHRGKGEKLFF. DNA of the CDR3: TGTGCCAGCCACAGGGGAAAGGGCGAAAAACTGTTTTTT.

The rearrangement links TRBV27 to TRBJ1-3; perhaps TRBD1 as D (5 bases). The CDR3 is 14 amino acids. From germline, CDR1 is MNHEY and CDR2 SMNVEV (reference sequence). Trimming left V 0 bases short and J 8 bases short, with 11 bases between. The CDR3 nucleotides read TGTGCCAGCAGTTTATCGGGCAGGGCGGACACCATATATTTT. It encodes CASSLSGRADTIYF.

This chain connects TRBV20-1 to TRBJ1-6, with unresolved D. The CDR3 loop spans 15 amino acids. Germline-derived CDR1 and CDR2 are DFQATT and SNEGSKA (reference sequence). The V gene lost 3 bases and the J gene lost 1 base, with 10 bases spanning the gap. As DNA, the CDR3 is TGCAGTGCTAGTTTACGAGGATCCTATAATTCACCCCTCCACTTT. This encodes CSASLRGSYNSPLHF.

V is TRBV5-1 and J is TRBJ2-7, with a weak D call TRBD1 (5 bases). The V and J ends lost 0 bases and 0 bases respectively, with 7 bases between them. CDR1 and CDR2 from the germline V gene are SGHRS and YFSETQ. This CDR3 comprises 14 residues. This CDR3 reads CASSLGQPSYEQYF. For the CDR3, the DNA is TGCGCCAGCAGCTTGGGACAGCCCTCCTACGAGCAGTACTTC.

V and J are TRBV5-1 and TRBJ2-2; 9 bases fit TRBD1. CDR3 length: 17 residues. The germline CDR1 and CDR2 sequences are SGHRS and YFSETQ. V dropped 3 bases and J dropped 4; count of bases not matched to a gene: 10. Here the CDR3 DNA reads TGCGCCAGCAGCTGGGGCCCGACAGGGGGTACCACCGGGGAGCTGTTTTTT. Its translation is CASSWGPTGGTTGELFF. Combining the CDR3 with reference TRBV5-1 and TRBJ2-2 gives the whole variable domain KAGVTQTPRYLIKTRGQQVTLSCSPISGHRSVSWYQQTPGQGLQFLFEYFSETQRNKGNFPGRFSGRQFSNSRSEMNVSTLELGDSALYLCASSWGPTGGTTGELFFGEGSRLTVL.

J is TRBJ2-2 and V is TRBV14; possibly TRBD2 for D (5 bases). The V gene's germline CDR1 is SGHDN and CDR2 FVKESK. The CDR3 runs 13 residues. Deletions cut 5 bases from V and 7 bases from J, with 11 bases between. Here the CDR3 reads CASSRELGGELFF. As DNA, the CDR3 is TGTGCCAGCAGCAGGGAGCTTGGCGGGGAGCTGTTTTTT. The full variable domain, rest sourced from reference TRBV14 and TRBJ2-2, is EAGVTQFPSHSVIEKGQTVTLRCDPISGHDNLYWYRRVMGKEIKFLLHFVKESKQDESGMPNNRFLAERTGGTYSTLKVQPAELEDSGVYFCASSRELGGELFFGEGSRLTVL.

The chain couples TRBV5-4 to TRBJ1-3; D unclear. V lost 0 bases, J lost 4 bases, and 11 bases lay in between. From germline, CDR1 is SGHNT and CDR2 YYREEE (reference sequence). The CDR3 spans 15 residues. The CDR3 spells CASSLDLTYGNTIYF. The CDR3 nucleotides are TGTGCCAGCAGCTTGGATCTTACCTACGGAAACACCATATATTTT.

The chain recombines TRBV7-9 with TRBJ1-2, with 8 nucleotides matching TRBD1. CDR3 length: 14 amino acids. Looked up from germline, CDR1 is SEHNR and CDR2 is FQNEAQ (reference sequence). With 5 bases clipped from V and 10 bases from J, the junction kept 12 bases outside the gene matches. This CDR3 is CASSAAQGARIYTF. DNA for the CDR3: TGTGCCAGCAGCGCGGCCCAGGGGGCGCGGATCTACACCTTC.

The V gene is TRBV14, the J gene TRBJ2-7; tentative D call: TRBD1 (6 bases). Germline V gene sequence: CDR1 SGHDN, CDR2 FVKESK. V was pared by 0 bases and J by 2 bases, with 8 bases between. The CDR3 extends over 14 amino acids. The CDR3 region is CASSQEGHTYEQYF. The CDR3 DNA sequence: TGTGCCAGCAGCCAAGAGGGACACACCTACGAGCAGTACTTC. Full variable domain (remainder filled in from reference TRBV14 and TRBJ2-7): EAGVTQFPSHSVIEKGQTVTLRCDPISGHDNLYWYRRVMGKEIKFLLHFVKESKQDESGMPNNRFLAERTGGTYSTLKVQPAELEDSGVYFCASSQEGHTYEQYFGPGTRLTVT.

V gene TRBV27 combines with J gene TRBJ1-1, with 10 bases fitting TRBD1. With V trimmed by 3 bases and J by 10 bases, 8 bases remained unmatched. This CDR3 has 14 residues. Germline V gene lookup returns CDR1 MNHEY and CDR2 SMNVEV (reference sequence). The CDR3 sequence: CASSFGTGVYAAFF. CDR3 nucleotides: TGTGCCAGCAGTTTTGGGACAGGGGTTTATGCAGCTTTCTTT.

This rearrangement joins TRBV4-1 to TRBJ2-7; 7 nucleotides line up with TRBD1. Germline values: CDR1 MGHRA, CDR2 YSYEKL. V trimming: 5 bases; J trimming: 1 base; junction bases outside the gene matches: 5. The CDR3 extends over 14 amino acids. The CDR3 nucleotides are TGCGCCAGCAGCTACCGGGACAGATCCTACGAGCAGTACTTC. Residues: CASSYRDRSYEQYF.

The V gene is TRBV7-6, the J gene TRBJ2-7, with a tentative D call TRBD2 (6 bases). V lost 5 bases to trimming and J lost 0 bases, with 14 bases between them. Germline V gene lookup returns CDR1 SGHVS and CDR2 FNYEAQ. The CDR3 totals 15 residues. This CDR3 is CASSTTRGSSYEQYF. The DNA for the CDR3 is TGTGCCAGCAGCACAACCCGGGGGAGCTCCTACGAGCAGTACTTC.

The chain links TRBV18 to TRBJ2-5; 7 nucleotides line up with TRBD1. V gave up 4 bases and J gave up 2 bases; unmatched junction bases: 4. CDR1 and CDR2 from the germline V gene are KGHSH and LQKENI. The CDR3 length is 14 residues. CDR3 coding DNA: TGTGCCAGCTCACGCACAGGGGAGCAAGAGACCCAGTACTTC. This codes for CASSRTGEQETQYF.

The rearrangement links TRBV5-6 to TRBJ2-2, with TRBD2 matching 11 bases. The CDR3 spans 17 residues. Germline CDR1 and CDR2: SGHDT and YYEEEE. The trim removed 4 bases at V and 0 bases at J, leaving 5 bases unmatched. The CDR3 is CASSPGLAVANTGELFF. CDR3 nucleotides: TGTGCCAGCAGCCCGGGACTAGCGGTAGCGAACACCGGGGAGCTGTTTTTT.

The chain recombines TRBV15 with TRBJ1-2; D is undetermined. Trimming cost V 1 base and J 3 bases, with 9 bases left between them. Germline V gives CDR1 LNHNV, CDR2 YYDKDF (reference sequence). This CDR3 comprises 14 residues. CDR3 protein: CATSRVGNDYGYTF. In nucleotides, the CDR3 is TGTGCCACCAGCAGAGTTGGCAACGACTATGGCTACACCTTC.

At least ten counts were recorded for this clone. The chain employs TRBV13 and TRBJ2-1, with 9 nucleotides matching TRBD2. The CDR3 runs to 16 residues. Germline trimming cut 8 bases from V and 7 bases from J; bases unmatched to any gene: 15. Germline V CDR1 and CDR2: PRHDT, FYEKMQ (reference sequence). CDR3 protein: CASSGRIAGVENEQFF. The DNA of the CDR3 is TGTGCCAGCTCGGGGAGAATAGCGGGAGTAGAAAATGAGCAGTTCTTC. The whole variable domain, remainder taken from reference TRBV13 and TRBJ2-1, is AAGVIQSPRHLIKEKRETATLKCYPIPRHDTVYWYQQGPGQDPQFLISFYEKMQSDKGSIPDRFSAQQFSDYHSELNMSSLELGDSALYFCASSGRIAGVENEQFFGPGTRLTVL.

The table lists this clone with a count of one. The genes are TRBV27 and TRBJ2-1, with D maybe TRBD2 (5 bases). From germline, CDR1 is MNHEY and CDR2 SMNVEV (reference sequence). The V end was cut by 6 bases, the J end by 5 bases, with 11 bases between. CDR3 length: 13 residues. In nucleotides, the CDR3 is TGTGCCAGCAGCGTAGGAGGAAACAATGAGCAGTTCTTC. It codes for CASSVGGNNEQFF.